The 32 T cell receptor beta chains below come from one sample, sequenced in a study of CD8+CD57+ T cells in acquired aplastic anemia. Individuals selected for sequencing had exhibited CD8+CD57+ cell expansion on flow cytometry. Template material for TCR beta VDJ and CDR3 profiling consisted of genomic DNA. TCRdb reanalysed the reads using MiXCR and keeps one entry per CDR3 protein. The repertoire holds 250,000 to 300,000 distinct CDR3 sequences, 56% seen once, with approximately 1.3% in the top ten. Sequencing was carried out using sorted CD4+, CD8+, or CD8+CD57+ T cells (not recorded which) from PBMCs. Source of these receptors: a human donor with aplastic anemia.

V gene TRBV25-1 combines with J gene TRBJ1-6; D might be TRBD1 (6 bases). Trimming left V 10 bases short and J 11 bases short, with 18 bases between. Germline CDR1 is MGHDK and CDR2 is SYGVNS. The CDR3 sequence is 13 residues long. In nucleotides, the CDR3 is TGTGCCACCGTAGGCCAGGGGTTCGCACCCCTCCACTTT. Translated, it gives CATVGQGFAPLHF.

This clonotype was counted a few times. The gene calls are TRBV5-8 and TRBJ2-7; tentatively, D is TRBD1 (5 bases). Germline CDR1 reads SGHTS; CDR2 reads YDEGEE. The CDR3 is 15 amino acids. The V end lost 0 bases, the J end lost 1 base, and 11 bases lay between the germline ends. The CDR3 coding sequence is TGTGCCAGCAGCTTGGGTTGGTCAGGGTCCTACGAGCAGTACTTC. Its translation: CASSLGWSGSYEQYF.

V gene TRBV12-3 or TRBV12-4 combines with J gene TRBJ2-1, with 7 bases lining up with TRBD2. The CDR3 totals 13 residues. V gave up 5 bases and J gave up 10 bases; unmatched junction bases: 8. The CDR3 nucleotides read TGTGCCAGCAGTGGACTAGTAAGAGGGGAGCAGTTCTTC. As protein: CASSGLVRGEQFF.

The gene calls are TRBV20-1 and TRBJ1-2; 8 nucleotides agree with TRBD1. Germline CDR1 is DFQATT and CDR2 is SNEGSKA (reference sequence). J gave up 5 bases and V 4 bases, and 9 bases lay outside the gene matches. The CDR3 runs to 14 residues. The CDR3 DNA follows: TGCAGTGCTAAGACAGGGGCCTTCCCGTATGGCTACACCTTC. It encodes CSAKTGAFPYGYTF.

The chain is built from TRBV6-1 and TRBJ1-3; the D gene is possibly TRBD1 (5 bases). V lost 1 base, J lost 7 bases, and 8 bases lay in between. This CDR3 has 13 residues. The germline V gene has CDR1 MNHNS and CDR2 SASEGT. The CDR3 coding sequence is TGTGCCAGCAGTGAAGTACAGGAGAACACCATATATTTT. It yields the protein CASSEVQENTIYF.

This chain joins TRBV9 and TRBJ1-3; TRBD1 matches 11 bases. The CDR3 loop spans 16 amino acids. The trim removed 0 bases at V and 3 bases at J, leaving 2 bases unmatched. Germline loops: CDR1 SGDLS, CDR2 YYNGEE. This chain's CDR3 is CASSVGDRGSGNTIYF. CDR3 bases: TGTGCCAGCAGCGTAGGGGACAGGGGGAGTGGAAACACCATATATTTT.

This clonotype was detected ten times or more. The chain carries TRBV2 and TRBJ1-2; D perhaps matches TRBD1 (5 bases). The CDR3 contains 13 residues. Germline CDR1 reads SNHLY; CDR2 reads FYNNEI. The germline V and J ends were trimmed by 3 bases and 8 bases, with 13 bases remaining between them. The CDR3 is CASSEGRLRGYTF. The CDR3 coding sequence is TGTGCCAGCAGTGAGGGACGGCTACGGGGCTACACCTTC.

This clonotype was observed a few times. V usage is TRBV10-3 and J usage is TRBJ2-1, with 7 positions matching TRBD1. With V trimmed by 3 bases and J by 12 bases, 8 bases remained unmatched. The CDR3 contains 13 residues. The V gene's germline CDR1 is ENHRY and CDR2 SYGVKD. In DNA, the CDR3 is TGTGCCATCAGTGAAGTTACAGGGGCAGGGCAGTTCTTC. Translated, it gives CAISEVTGAGQFF.

The V and J genes are TRBV24-1 and TRBJ2-5, with D tentatively TRBD1 (5 bases). The V and J ends lost 4 bases and 1 base respectively, with 6 bases between them. Germline CDR1 and CDR2: KGHDR and SFDVKD. This CDR3 is built from 13 residues. For the CDR3, the DNA is TGTGCCACCAGTGAAGGGGCCCAAGAGACCCAGTACTTC. Protein sequence: CATSEGAQETQYF.

Note on this clonotype: Relative to the germline gene, one junction end is altered; a read error may explain this. The rearrangement joins TRBV7-9 to TRBJ2-2; 8 positions agree with TRBD2. This CDR3 is built from 16 residues. CDR1 and CDR2 from the germline V gene are SEHNR and FQNEAQ (reference sequence). CDR3 sequence (DNA): TGTGTCAGCAGCTCGGGAGGGCACTTCTTCACCGGGGAGCTGTTTTTT. As protein: CVSSSGGHFFTGELFF. The full variable domain, completed using reference TRBV7-9 and TRBJ2-2, is DTGVSQNPRHKITKRGQNVTFRCDPISEHNRLYWYRQTLGQGPEFLTYFQNEAQLEKSRLLSDRFSAERPKGSFSTLEIQRTEQGDSAMYLCVSSSGGHFFTGELFFGEGSRLTVL.

The chain links TRBV7-9 to TRBJ1-1; D is unclear. CDR3 length: 12 amino acids. Looked up from germline, CDR1 is SEHNR and CDR2 is FQNEAQ (reference sequence). V was shortened by 6 bases and J by 5 bases, with 10 bases between the two germline ends. This CDR3 is CASRLQGTEAFF. Written as DNA, the CDR3 is TGTGCCAGCAGACTCCAAGGGACTGAAGCTTTCTTT.

In its sample, this clonotype was seen once. One end of the junction is discordant with germline, which a read error may explain. DNA of the CDR3: TGTTCCAGTAGTCTATCACGGGGGAGGACTGAAGCTTTCTTT. Translating it yields CSSSLSRGRTEAFF. The chain employs TRBV19 and TRBJ1-1, with a possible D match to TRBD1 (5 bases). The length of the CDR3 is 14 residues. Germline CDR1 reads LNHDA; CDR2 reads SQIVND (reference sequence).

The table lists this clonotype with many counts. V usage is TRBV18 and J usage is TRBJ2-7, with 8 bases aligning to TRBD1. After removal of 5 bases from V and 4 bases from J, the junction contained 7 bases not matched to a gene. This CDR3 contains 14 residues. Per germline, CDR1 KGHSH and CDR2 LQKENI. The CDR3 loop reads CASSTPNRGYEQYF. CDR3 in DNA: TGTGCCAGCTCAACCCCCAACAGGGGGTACGAGCAGTACTTC.

This clonotype has just a few counts. This chain connects TRBV10-3 to TRBJ2-7; no clear D. This CDR3 region has 11 residues. Between the trimmed V and J ends, which lost 6 bases and 5 bases, there was a span of 8 bases. The V gene's germline CDR1 is ENHRY and CDR2 SYGVKD. As DNA, the CDR3 is TGTGCCATCAGCTTTAGGGACGAGCAGTACTTC. It yields the protein CAISFRDEQYF.

The CDR3: CSVKPQHF. The CDR3 coding sequence is TGCAGTGTAAAGCCCCAGCATTTT. The chain recombines TRBV20-1 with TRBJ1-5; the D is unclear. V was cut by 7 bases and J by 8 bases, with 3 bases left in between. CDR1 is DFQATT and CDR2 is SNEGSKA in the germline V gene (reference sequence). This CDR3 is 8 amino acids long.

About this clonotype itself: One end of the junction fails to match germline, which may point to a read error. J is TRBJ2-3 and V is TRBV5-1; D uncertain. The CDR3 totals 11 residues. Germline V gene data show CDR1 as SGHRS and CDR2 as YFSETQ. CDR3 DNA: TGTGCCAGCAGCTTAGGAGCCTCGCAGTATTTT. Amino acids: CASSLGASQYF.

The CDR3 region has the DNA TGTGCCAGCAGTTTTCCCTCTCGAGCTGAAGCTTTCTTT. Translating gives CASSFPSRAEAFF. The chain employs TRBV12-3 or TRBV12-4 and TRBJ1-1, with D unclear. Trimming pared 3 bases from V and 6 bases from J, leaving 11 bases between. This CDR3 has 13 amino acids.

This clonotype has at least ten counts. This chain joins TRBV19 and TRBJ1-5; D is unclear. Trimming took 4 bases from V and 6 from J, leaving 10 bases between them. Germline CDR1 is LNHDA and CDR2 is SQIVND (reference sequence). The CDR3 is 13 amino acids. DNA of the CDR3: TGTGCCAGTAGTAAAGGGTCGGGTCAGCCCCAGCATTTT. Protein: CASSKGSGQPQHF.

In this sample, this clonotype turned up many times. This chain joins TRBV12-3 or TRBV12-4 and TRBJ2-7, with D perhaps TRBD1 (8 bases). This CDR3 is 13 amino acids long. V shed 6 bases and J shed 6 bases, with 15 bases lying between them. The CDR3 region is CASSSYRGGEQYF. In nucleotides, the CDR3 is TGTGCCAGCAGCTCGTACAGGGGGGGCGAGCAGTACTTC.

This clonotype was seen a handful of times. V and J are TRBV20-1 and TRBJ2-7; 13 bases line up with TRBD2. The CDR3 is 16 residues long. Germline V CDR1 and CDR2: DFQATT, SNEGSKA (reference sequence). J gave up 3 bases and V 0 bases, and 5 bases lay outside the gene matches. The CDR3 sequence: CSAREGLAGDIYEQYF. The CDR3 nucleotides are TGCAGTGCTAGAGAAGGACTAGCGGGGGATATCTACGAGCAGTACTTC.

The chain combines TRBV7-8 with TRBJ1-6; TRBD1 aligns across 9 bases. The ends lost 1 base at V and 9 bases at J; junction bases unmatched: 7. CDR1 SGHVS and CDR2 FQNEAQ come from the germline V gene. This CDR3 has 16 amino acids. This CDR3 is CASSLVNGTGTSPLHF. The CDR3, as DNA: TGTGCCAGCAGCTTAGTCAACGGGACAGGGACTTCACCCCTCCACTTT.

This clonotype came up a few times. A read error may explain this, as a much larger clone is one base away. V and J are TRBV6-1 and TRBJ1-1; weak D call: TRBD1 (5 bases). Germline-derived CDR1 and CDR2 are MNHNS and SASEGT. The CDR3 is 14 amino acids. V lost 2 bases and J 5 bases, leaving 12 bases between the germline ends. CDR3 bases: TGTGCCAGCAGTGAATCGGAGGGGTTGACTGAAGCTTTCTTT. It specifies CASSESEGLTEAFF.

The rearrangement links TRBV5-5 to TRBJ1-4; TRBD1 aligns across 8 bases. Germline-derived CDR1 and CDR2 are SGHKS and YYEKEE (reference sequence). The CDR3 covers 15 residues. Unmatched junction bases numbered 9, after V lost 6 bases and J lost 5 bases. The CDR3 is CASTIAGQVNEKLFF. CDR3 DNA sequence: TGTGCCAGCACCATAGCGGGACAGGTGAATGAAAAACTGTTTTTT.

Comment on this clonotype: At one end the junction does not follow the germline gene, possibly because of a read error. The chain recombines TRBV19 with TRBJ2-1; TRBD2 aligns across 15 bases. Per germline, CDR1 LNHDA and CDR2 SQIVND (reference sequence). The CDR3 sequence is 17 residues long. In nucleotides, the CDR3 is TGCGCCAGTATTGGGACTAGCGGGGGGTCTGGACTGAATGAGCAGTTCTTC. Translating it yields CASIGTSGGSGLNEQFF.

This clonotype was counted only a few times. The chain couples TRBV10-3 to TRBJ2-7, with a weak D call TRBD1 (6 bases). V was clipped by 1 base and J by 5 bases, with 18 bases between them. Germline V gives CDR1 ENHRY, CDR2 SYGVKD. This CDR3 spans 16 amino acids. CDR3 region: CAISELQGANSNEQYF. The CDR3 coding sequence is TGTGCCATCAGTGAGTTACAGGGTGCGAATTCTAACGAGCAGTACTTC.

The chain recombines TRBV7-9 with TRBJ1-2; maybe TRBD1 (5 bases). Trimming removed 0 bases from V and 6 bases from J, with 8 bases in between. The CDR3 covers 13 residues. The V gene's germline CDR1 is SEHNR and CDR2 FQNEAQ (reference sequence). The CDR3 coding sequence is TGTGCCAGCAGCTTAGCCGGGGCTAATGGCTACACCTTC. Its protein is CASSLAGANGYTF. The full variable domain, completed using reference TRBV7-9 and TRBJ1-2, is DTGVSQNPRHKITKRGQNVTFRCDPISEHNRLYWYRQTLGQGPEFLTYFQNEAQLEKSRLLSDRFSAERPKGSFSTLEIQRTEQGDSAMYLCASSLAGANGYTFGSGTRLTVV.

V is TRBV6-4 and J is TRBJ2-3, with 10 bases matching TRBD1. The CDR3 covers 14 residues. The J segment lost 4 bases and the V segment lost 2 bases, leaving 0 bases of the junction unmatched. CDR1 is MRHNA and CDR2 is SNTAGT in the germline V gene. CDR3 DNA sequence: TGTGCCAGCAGTGACGGACAGGGGGCAGATACGCAGTATTTT. Protein product: CASSDGQGADTQYF.

In this sample, this clonotype turned up once. The chain employs TRBV2 and TRBJ2-3, with 7 bases aligning to TRBD2. The V gene end was trimmed by 3 bases and the J gene end by 9 bases; junction bases not matched to a gene: 12. In germline, CDR1 is SNHLY, CDR2 FYNNEI. This CDR3 comprises 15 residues. The CDR3 reads CASSDWVKGGETQYF. CDR3 nucleotides: TGTGCCAGCAGTGATTGGGTGAAGGGAGGGGAAACGCAGTATTTT.

The chain recombines TRBV5-1 with TRBJ1-1, with D perhaps TRBD1 (5 bases). The CDR3 sequence is 13 residues long. The germline CDR1 and CDR2 sequences are SGHRS and YFSETQ. The V gene lost 2 bases and the J gene lost 7 bases, with 12 bases spanning the gap. CDR3 bases: TGCGCCAGCAGCTTACTGCAGGGTAATGAAGCTTTCTTT. It codes for CASSLLQGNEAFF.

This sequence joins TRBV5-1 and TRBJ1-6; D possibly corresponds to TRBD1 (6 bases). From germline, CDR1 is SGHRS and CDR2 YFSETQ. The CDR3 has 14 residues. Trimming left V 2 bases short and J 8 bases short, with 11 bases between. The CDR3 coding sequence is TGCGCCAGCAGCTTACAGGGTTCGGATTCACCCCTCCACTTT. This translates into CASSLQGSDSPLHF.

The chain links TRBV5-8 to TRBJ1-2, with TRBD1 matching over 11 bases. Germline V lookup: CDR1 SGHTS, CDR2 YDEGEE. This CDR3 has 14 residues. With 3 bases clipped from V and 6 bases from J, the junction kept 4 bases outside the gene matches. Here the CDR3 DNA reads TGTGCCAGCAGCTATCCGGGACAGGGGGATGGCTACACCTTC. Translation: CASSYPGQGDGYTF.

This clonotype has more than one count but fewer than ten. The junction shows a germline mismatch at one end, possibly a read error. The gene calls are TRBV2 and TRBJ2-7, with D possibly TRBD2 on 7 matching bases. CDR3 size: 14 residues. Germline CDR1 is SNHLY and CDR2 is FYNNEI. In nucleotides, the CDR3 is TGTGCCATCAGTTCTAGCGGAGGGGGTTACGAGCAGTACTTC. This sequence encodes CAISSSGGGYEQYF.